This T cell receptor beta chain was captured by sequencing in a study of T cell responses to AZD1222 COVID-19 vaccine. Clones were sequenced by immunoSEQ multiplex PCR, and TCRdb holds only the in-frame ones, with some missing. Of some 25,000 clones in the sample, roughly 84% are singletons; the top ten hold approximately 30%. Study conclusions and caveats: Most donors were white British, females outnumbered males, and clonal diversity was possibly underestimated.

Of note for this clone: The antigen remains undetermined.

There are 12 residues in the CDR3. Trimming removed 2 bases at V and 5 bases at J, with 7 bases between. Germline V gene data show CDR1 as MNHNY and CDR2 as SVGAGI (reference sequence). The sequence was obtained from an adult who received the AZD1222 COVID-19 vaccine. The V gene is TRBV6-6, the J gene TRBJ2-7; D is undetermined. The sample consisted of peripheral blood, taken 28 days after the second AZD1222 dose. This CDR3 reads CASSYPLDEQYF. The DNA for the CDR3 is TGTGCCAGCAGTTACCCTCTTGACGAGCAGTACTTC.